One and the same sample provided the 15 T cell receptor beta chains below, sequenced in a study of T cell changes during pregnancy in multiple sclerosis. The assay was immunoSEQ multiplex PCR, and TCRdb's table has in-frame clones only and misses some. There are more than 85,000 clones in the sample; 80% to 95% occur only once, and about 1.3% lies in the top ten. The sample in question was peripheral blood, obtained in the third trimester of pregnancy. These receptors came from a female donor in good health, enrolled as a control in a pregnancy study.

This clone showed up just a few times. The chain's CDR3 is CASSLGLSSYEQYF. The CDR3 bases are TGTGCCAGCAGTTTGGGGCTTAGCTCCTACGAGCAGTACTTC. The chain employs TRBV6-5 and TRBJ2-7; D possibly corresponds to TRBD1 (5 bases). Germline V gene sequence: CDR1 MNHEY, CDR2 SVGAGI. The CDR3 length is 14 residues. V lost 4 bases, J lost 0 bases, and 10 bases lay in between.

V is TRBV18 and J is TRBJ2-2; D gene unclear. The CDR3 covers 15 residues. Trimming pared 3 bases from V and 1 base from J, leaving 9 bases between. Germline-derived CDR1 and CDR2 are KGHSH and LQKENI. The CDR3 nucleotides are TGTGCCAGCTCACCGAACTCCCAGAACACCGGGGAGCTGTTTTTT. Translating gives CASSPNSQNTGELFF. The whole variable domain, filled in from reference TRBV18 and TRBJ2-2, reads NAGVMQNPRHLVRRRGQEARLRCSPMKGHSHVYWYRQLPEEGLKFMVYLQKENIIDESGMPKERFSAEFPKEGPSILRIQQVVRGDSAAYFCASSPNSQNTGELFFGEGSRLTVL.

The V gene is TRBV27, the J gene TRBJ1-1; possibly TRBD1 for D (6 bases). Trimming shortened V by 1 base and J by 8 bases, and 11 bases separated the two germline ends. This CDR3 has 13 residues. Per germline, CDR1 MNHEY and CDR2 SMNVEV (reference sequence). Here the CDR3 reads CASSLFAGGEAFF. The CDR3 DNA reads TGTGCCAGCAGTTTATTTGCGGGGGGCGAAGCTTTCTTT.

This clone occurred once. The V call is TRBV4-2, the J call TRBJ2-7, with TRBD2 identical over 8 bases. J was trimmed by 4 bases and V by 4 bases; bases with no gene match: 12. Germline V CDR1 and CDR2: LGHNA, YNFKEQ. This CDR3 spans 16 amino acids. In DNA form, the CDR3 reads TGTGCCAGCAGCCGTGCCTCCGGGACTAGTTCTTACGAGCAGTACTTC. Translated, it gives CASSRASGTSSYEQYF.

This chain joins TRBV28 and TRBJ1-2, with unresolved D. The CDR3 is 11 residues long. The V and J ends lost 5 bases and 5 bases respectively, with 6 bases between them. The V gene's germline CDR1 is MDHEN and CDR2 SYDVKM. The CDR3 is CASSLTYGYTF. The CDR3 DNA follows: TGTGCCAGCAGTCTTACATATGGCTACACCTTC.

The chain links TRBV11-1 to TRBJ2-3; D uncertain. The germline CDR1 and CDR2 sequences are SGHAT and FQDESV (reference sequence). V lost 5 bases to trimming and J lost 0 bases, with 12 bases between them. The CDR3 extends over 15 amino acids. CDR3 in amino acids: CASSIIDGSTDTQYF. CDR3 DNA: TGTGCCAGCAGCATTATCGACGGGAGCACAGATACGCAGTATTTT.

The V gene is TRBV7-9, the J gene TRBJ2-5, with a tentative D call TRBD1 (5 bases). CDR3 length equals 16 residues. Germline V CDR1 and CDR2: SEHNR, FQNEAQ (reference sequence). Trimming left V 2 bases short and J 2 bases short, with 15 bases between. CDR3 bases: TGTGCCAGCAGCTTAAGTAAACAGGTTTTACAAGAGACCCAGTACTTC. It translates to CASSLSKQVLQETQYF.

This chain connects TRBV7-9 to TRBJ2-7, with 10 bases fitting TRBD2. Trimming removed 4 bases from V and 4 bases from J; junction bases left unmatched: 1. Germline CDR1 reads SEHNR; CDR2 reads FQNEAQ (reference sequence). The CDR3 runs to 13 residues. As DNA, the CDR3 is TGTGCCAGCAGCTCGACTAGCGGGTACGAGCAGTACTTC. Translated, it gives CASSSTSGYEQYF.

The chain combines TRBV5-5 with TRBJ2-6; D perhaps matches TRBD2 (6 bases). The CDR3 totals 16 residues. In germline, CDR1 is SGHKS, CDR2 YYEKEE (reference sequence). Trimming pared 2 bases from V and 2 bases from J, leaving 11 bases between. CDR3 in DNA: TGTGCCAGCAGCTTTGGTTGGGGGGCTGGGGCCAACGTCCTGACTTTC. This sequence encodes CASSFGWGAGANVLTF.

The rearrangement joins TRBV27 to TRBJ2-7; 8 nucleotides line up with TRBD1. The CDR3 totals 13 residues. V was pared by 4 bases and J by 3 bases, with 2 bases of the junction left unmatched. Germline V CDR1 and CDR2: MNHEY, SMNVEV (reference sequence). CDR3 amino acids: CASSSTGDYEQYF. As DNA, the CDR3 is TGTGCCAGCAGTTCGACAGGGGACTACGAGCAGTACTTC.

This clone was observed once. The CDR3, as DNA: TGTGCCAGCAGCTTAACGGGACTAGCGGGAGGGGTGACGGCAGATACGCAGTATTTT. It translates to CASSLTGLAGGVTADTQYF. V is TRBV7-9 and J is TRBJ2-3, with TRBD2 matching 16 bases. Germline V gene data show CDR1 as SEHNR and CDR2 as FQNEAQ (reference sequence). Germline trimming cut 2 bases from V and 4 bases from J; bases unmatched to any gene: 9. This CDR3 spans 19 amino acids.

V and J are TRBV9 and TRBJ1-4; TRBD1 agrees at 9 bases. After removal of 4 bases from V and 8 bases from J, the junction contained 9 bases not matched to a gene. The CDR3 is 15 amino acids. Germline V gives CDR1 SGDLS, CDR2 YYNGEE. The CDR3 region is CASSPRTGDGEKLFF. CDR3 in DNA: TGTGCCAGCAGCCCGCGGACAGGGGATGGGGAAAAACTGTTTTTT.

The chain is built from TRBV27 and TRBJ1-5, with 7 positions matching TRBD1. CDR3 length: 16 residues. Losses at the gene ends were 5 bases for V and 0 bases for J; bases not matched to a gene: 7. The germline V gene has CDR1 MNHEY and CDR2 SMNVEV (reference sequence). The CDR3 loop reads CASSPGTVNSNQPQHF. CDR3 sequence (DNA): TGTGCCAGCAGTCCGGGGACAGTAAATAGCAATCAGCCCCAGCATTTT.

CDR3 nucleotides: TGTGCCAGTAGTATAGTTCTAGCATCCACAGATACGCAGTATTTT. Its translation: CASSIVLASTDTQYF. This chain connects TRBV19 to TRBJ2-3, with D maybe TRBD2 (5 bases). This CDR3 region has 15 residues. In germline, CDR1 is LNHDA, CDR2 SQIVND (reference sequence). V was cut by 1 base and J by 2 bases, with 10 bases left in between.

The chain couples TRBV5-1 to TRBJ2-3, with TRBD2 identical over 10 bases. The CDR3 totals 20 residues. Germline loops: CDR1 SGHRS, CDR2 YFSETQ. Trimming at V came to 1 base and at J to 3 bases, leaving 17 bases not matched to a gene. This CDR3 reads CASSLFRLAGEYRATDTQYF. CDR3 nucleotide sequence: TGCGCCAGCAGCTTGTTTCGGCTAGCGGGAGAATACCGCGCGACAGATACGCAGTATTTT.